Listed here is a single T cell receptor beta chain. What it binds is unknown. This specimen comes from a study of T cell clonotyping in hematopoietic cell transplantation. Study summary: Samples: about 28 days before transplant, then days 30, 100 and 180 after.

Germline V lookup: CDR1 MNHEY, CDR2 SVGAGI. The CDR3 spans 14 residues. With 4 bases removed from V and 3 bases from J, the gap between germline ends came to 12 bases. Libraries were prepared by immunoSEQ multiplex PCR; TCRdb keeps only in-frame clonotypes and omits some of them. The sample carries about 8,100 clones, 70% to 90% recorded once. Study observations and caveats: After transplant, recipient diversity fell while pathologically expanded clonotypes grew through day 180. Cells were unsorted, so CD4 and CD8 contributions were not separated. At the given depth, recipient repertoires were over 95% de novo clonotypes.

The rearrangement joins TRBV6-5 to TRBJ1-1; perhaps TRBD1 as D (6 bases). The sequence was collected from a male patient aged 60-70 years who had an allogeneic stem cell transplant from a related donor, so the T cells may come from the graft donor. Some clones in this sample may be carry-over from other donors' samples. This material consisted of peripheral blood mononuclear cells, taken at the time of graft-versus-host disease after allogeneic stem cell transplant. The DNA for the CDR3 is TGTGCCAGCAGTTCCGCCACAGGGTACACTGAAGCTTTCTTT. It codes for CASSSATGYTEAFF.